This passage covers 29 T cell receptor beta chains from one sample sequenced in a study of naive CD8 T cells in extremely preterm neonates. Study findings and constraints: Preterm infants showed shorter CDR3s, fewer N additions and less trimming than older groups.

Libraries were prepared by immunoSEQ multiplex PCR; TCRdb keeps only in-frame clonotypes and omits some of them. The sample includes tens of thousands of clones, approximately 90% of them seen just once. No antigen has been identified for these receptors. Extremely preterm deliveries at roughly 22-28 weeks of gestation provided the preterm samples. The specimen sequenced was naive CD8+ T cells from cord blood. These receptors came from a boy who was born preterm.

The chain is built from TRBV4-3 and TRBJ1-2; D uncertain. The V end lost 0 bases, the J end lost 0 bases, and 14 bases lay between the germline ends. The germline CDR1 and CDR2 sequences are LGHNA and YSLEER. The CDR3 is made up of 17 amino acids. The CDR3: CASSQDRTGITNYGYTF. The CDR3 DNA reads TGCGCCAGCAGCCAAGATAGGACGGGGATTACTAACTATGGCTACACCTTC.

This clone was observed once. This chain joins TRBV14 and TRBJ2-7; 11 positions match TRBD1. CDR1 and CDR2 from the germline V gene are SGHDN and FVKESK. The CDR3 covers 14 residues. J gave up 2 bases and V 4 bases, and 1 base lay outside the gene matches. The DNA of the CDR3 is TGTGCCAGCAGCCCGGGACAGGGGGCCTACGAGCAGTACTTC. This sequence encodes CASSPGQGAYEQYF.

The rearrangement links TRBV5-1 to TRBJ2-6; D is uncertain. V lost 0 bases and J lost 0, with 4 bases in between. The germline CDR1 and CDR2 sequences are SGHRS and YFSETQ. The CDR3 sequence is 15 residues long. The CDR3 region is CASSLGGSGANVLTF. The CDR3, as DNA: TGCGCCAGCAGCTTGGGGGGCTCTGGGGCCAACGTCCTGACTTTC.

CDR3 sequence: CASRDRGEQYF. The CDR3 bases are TGTGCCAGCAGGGACAGGGGCGAGCAGTACTTC. The chain joins TRBV11-2 to TRBJ2-7; 9 bases are a match to TRBD1. Germline CDR1 is SGHAT and CDR2 is FQNNGV. J was trimmed by 6 bases and V by 6 bases; bases with no gene match: 0. This CDR3 spans 11 amino acids.

On this clone: Other DNA sequences in this specimen translate into the identical CDR3. The chain joins TRBV27 to TRBJ1-5, with unresolved D. Germline V CDR1 and CDR2: MNHEY, SMNVEV (reference sequence). V dropped 0 bases and J dropped 4 bases, with 4 bases sitting between them. This CDR3 has 13 residues. CDR3 in DNA: TGTGCCAGCAGTTTATCGGGAAATCAGCCCCAGCATTTT. Translated, it gives CASSLSGNQPQHF.

In the case of this clone: The sample contains more than one DNA sequence encoding this CDR3. The rearrangement links TRBV9 to TRBJ1-2; no reliable D call. The CDR3 sequence is 12 residues long. V was shortened by 0 bases and J by 0 bases, with 0 bases between the two germline ends. CDR1 SGDLS and CDR2 YYNGEE come from the germline V gene. The CDR3 here is CASSVANYGYTF. In DNA form, the CDR3 reads TGTGCCAGCAGCGTAGCTAACTATGGCTACACCTTC. Based on the CDR3 plus reference TRBV9 and TRBJ1-2, the full variable domain is DSGVTQTPKHLITATGQRVTLRCSPRSGDLSVYWYQQSLDQGLQFLIQYYNGEERAKGNILERFSAQQFPDLHSELNLSSLELGDSALYFCASSVANYGYTFGSGTRLTVV.

This clone has just a few counts. The chain has TRBV19 and TRBJ2-2, with D uncertain. V shed 10 bases and J shed 11 bases, with 14 bases lying between them. CDR3 size: 11 residues. CDR1 and CDR2 (germline): LNHDA, SQIVND (reference sequence). CDR3 bases: TGTGCCATTGCCTACCTCAAAGAGCTGTTTTTT. Amino acids: CAIAYLKELFF.

There are a few counts of this clone. This chain connects TRBV6-6 to TRBJ2-5, with no clear D. V lost 2 bases and J 5 bases, leaving 3 bases between the germline ends. This CDR3 has 11 residues. CDR1 MNHNY and CDR2 SVGAGI come from the germline V gene (reference sequence). For the CDR3, the DNA is TGTGCCAGCAGTTACAGGGAGACCCAGTACTTC. Amino acid sequence: CASSYRETQYF.

This chain links TRBV28 with TRBJ2-3, with D possibly being TRBD2 (7 bases). Germline V lookup: CDR1 MDHEN, CDR2 SYDVKM. There are 13 residues in the CDR3. The V and J ends lost 2 bases and 6 bases respectively, with 9 bases between them. The CDR3 coding sequence is TGTGCCAGCAGTTTAGGGGGGGCTGATACGCAGTATTTT. It yields the protein CASSLGGADTQYF. The full variable domain, in which reference TRBV28 and TRBJ2-3 provide the parts outside the CDR3, is DVKVTQSSRYLVKRTGEKVFLECVQDMDHENMFWYRQDPGLGLRLIYFSYDVKMKEKGDIPEGYSVSREKKERFSLILESASTNQTSMYLCASSLGGADTQYFGPGTRLTVL.

The rearrangement links TRBV11-2 to TRBJ2-2; TRBD2 matches at 8 bases. J gave up 0 bases and V 4 bases, and 1 base lay outside the gene matches. This CDR3 has 15 amino acids. The V gene's germline CDR1 is SGHAT and CDR2 FQNNGV. The CDR3 DNA sequence: TGTGCCAGCAGCTCGGGACTAGCGAACACCGGGGAGCTGTTTTTT. It codes for CASSSGLANTGELFF.

In its sample, this clone was seen once. The chain links TRBV4-1 to TRBJ2-7; possible D gene TRBD2, 6 bases. Trimming shortened V by 3 bases and J by 0 bases, and 6 bases separated the two germline ends. Germline values: CDR1 MGHRA, CDR2 YSYEKL. The CDR3 has 13 residues. The CDR3 reads CASSHGSSYEQYF. In nucleotides, the CDR3 is TGCGCCAGCAGCCACGGGAGCTCCTACGAGCAGTACTTC.

The chain recombines TRBV5-1 with TRBJ1-3; no clear D gene. CDR3 length: 15 residues. CDR1 and CDR2 from the germline V gene are SGHRS and YFSETQ. V lost 4 bases, J lost 0 bases, and 11 bases lay in between. CDR3 coding DNA: TGCGCCAGCAGCCTGGACCTTACCTCTGGAAACACCATATATTTT. Translated: CASSLDLTSGNTIYF. Full variable domain (rest looked up from reference TRBV5-1 and TRBJ1-3): KAGVTQTPRYLIKTRGQQVTLSCSPISGHRSVSWYQQTPGQGLQFLFEYFSETQRNKGNFPGRFSGRQFSNSRSEMNVSTLELGDSALYLCASSLDLTSGNTIYFGEGSWLTVV.

The chain carries TRBV5-1 and TRBJ1-2, with D tentatively TRBD1 (6 bases). Germline V gene data show CDR1 as SGHRS and CDR2 as YFSETQ. The V end was cut by 1 base, the J end by 0 bases, with 7 bases between. The CDR3 consists of 14 residues. In DNA form, the CDR3 reads TGCGCCAGCAGCTTGTGGGACACTAACTATGGCTACACCTTC. Protein: CASSLWDTNYGYTF.

V gene TRBV11-3 combines with J gene TRBJ2-7, with D hard to call. This CDR3 comprises 14 residues. Deletions cut 6 bases from V and 0 bases from J, with 12 bases between. The V gene's germline CDR1 is SGHNT and CDR2 YENEEA. The CDR3 is CASRRSQFSYEQYF. The CDR3 nucleotides read TGTGCCAGCAGGAGGTCACAGTTCTCCTACGAGCAGTACTTC. Combining the CDR3 with reference TRBV11-3 and TRBJ2-7 gives the whole variable domain EAGVVQSPRYKIIEKKQPVAFWCNPISGHNTLYWYLQNLGQGPELLIRYENEEAVDDSQLPKDRFSAERLKGVDSTLKIQPAELGDSAVYLCASRRSQFSYEQYFGPGTRLTVT.

The chain is built from TRBV5-1 and TRBJ1-1; no definite D call. The CDR3 contains 14 residues. The germline V and J ends were trimmed by 1 base and 1 base, with 8 bases remaining between them. Looked up from germline, CDR1 is SGHRS and CDR2 is YFSETQ. CDR3 region: CASSLKSGNTEAFF. The DNA of the CDR3 is TGCGCCAGCAGCTTGAAGTCAGGGAACACTGAAGCTTTCTTT. Complete variable domain (other parts from reference TRBV5-1 and TRBJ1-1): KAGVTQTPRYLIKTRGQQVTLSCSPISGHRSVSWYQQTPGQGLQFLFEYFSETQRNKGNFPGRFSGRQFSNSRSEMNVSTLELGDSALYLCASSLKSGNTEAFFGQGTRLTVV.

This chain links TRBV10-3 with TRBJ2-3, with a weak D call TRBD1 (6 bases). Trimming stripped 4 bases from V and 1 base from J, with 6 bases between. This CDR3 comprises 13 residues. Germline V gene data show CDR1 as ENHRY and CDR2 as SYGVKD. The DNA for the CDR3 is TGTGCCATCAGTGGGGGGCGCACAGATACGCAGTATTTT. Amino acids: CAISGGRTDTQYF.

This chain joins TRBV10-3 and TRBJ2-7, with TRBD2 identical over 13 bases. In germline, CDR1 is ENHRY, CDR2 SYGVKD. This CDR3 spans 14 amino acids. Germline trimming cut 5 bases from V and 3 bases from J; bases unmatched to any gene: 1. This CDR3 is CAISRTSGGYEQYF. Written as DNA, the CDR3 is TGTGCCATCAGTAGGACTAGCGGGGGCTACGAGCAGTACTTC.

This chain links TRBV6-6 with TRBJ2-1; the match to TRBD2 covers 13 bases. V was clipped by 7 bases and J by 8 bases; unmatched bases: 5. This CDR3 contains 14 residues. Germline loops: CDR1 MNHNY, CDR2 SVGAGI (reference sequence). The CDR3 loop is CASKLAGGRDEQFF. The CDR3 bases are TGTGCCAGCAAACTAGCGGGGGGGCGCGATGAGCAGTTCTTC.

The chain uses TRBV30 and TRBJ2-1; D uncertain. The CDR3 loop spans 11 amino acids. From germline, CDR1 is GTSNPN and CDR2 SVGIG (reference sequence). V was clipped by 0 bases and J by 4 bases, with 1 base between them. The CDR3 nucleotides read TGTGCCTGGAGTGTATACAATGAGCAGTTCTTC. It translates to CAWSVYNEQFF.

The genes are TRBV6-5 and TRBJ2-1, with 10 bases that match TRBD2. V lost 0 bases, J lost 6 bases, and 2 bases stayed unmatched. The CDR3 covers 15 residues. The germline V gene encodes CDR1 MNHEY and CDR2 SVGAGI. The CDR3: CASSYSKRGGNEQFF. DNA of the CDR3: TGTGCCAGCAGTTACTCGAAGCGGGGGGGCAATGAGCAGTTCTTC.

The chain carries TRBV9 and TRBJ2-5; D is unresolved. The J call may not be correct, given that the DNA end is closer to TRBJ2-7. CDR1 is SGDLS and CDR2 is YYNGEE in the germline V gene. The CDR3 is 14 amino acids. The DNA of the CDR3 is TGTGCCAGCAGCGTAGCGGGTTCATTCTACGAGCAGTACTTC. Amino acids: CASSVAGSFYEQYF.

This clone came up once. The gene calls are TRBV19 and TRBJ2-7; D not certain. The V end was cut by 5 bases, the J end by 2 bases, with 10 bases between. The CDR3 loop spans 13 amino acids. Per the germline V gene, CDR1 is LNHDA and CDR2 is SQIVND (reference sequence). CDR3 nucleotides: TGTGCCAGTAGTCCCACCGACACCTACGAGCAGTACTTC. This gives the protein CASSPTDTYEQYF.

The rearrangement links TRBV30 to TRBJ2-7; D is ambiguous. V shed 4 bases and J shed 0 bases, with 4 bases lying between them. Looked up from germline, CDR1 is GTSNPN and CDR2 is SVGIG (reference sequence). The CDR3 length is 11 residues. As DNA, the CDR3 is TGTGCCTGGACAAACTCCTACGAGCAGTACTTC. This sequence encodes CAWTNSYEQYF.

This sequence joins TRBV11-2 and TRBJ2-5; 12 nucleotides align to TRBD2. CDR1 and CDR2 from the germline V gene are SGHAT and FQNNGV. The V gene end was trimmed by 2 bases and the J gene end by 5 bases; junction bases not matched to a gene: 0. The CDR3 contains 14 residues. CDR3 nucleotides: TGTGCCAGCAGCTTACTAGCGGGGGGGGAGACCCAGTACTTC. Protein product: CASSLLAGGETQYF. Together with reference TRBV11-2 and TRBJ2-5, the CDR3 gives the full variable domain: EAGVAQSPRYKIIEKRQSVAFWCNPISGHATLYWYQQILGQGPKLLIQFQNNGVVDDSQLPKDRFSAERLKGVDSTLKIQPAKLEDSAVYLCASSLLAGGETQYFGPGTRLLVL.

J is TRBJ2-7 and V is TRBV5-1; a weak D match, TRBD1 (5 bases). The V end lost 2 bases, the J end lost 6 bases, and 6 bases lay between the germline ends. The CDR3 is 11 amino acids. The germline V gene encodes CDR1 SGHRS and CDR2 YFSETQ. The CDR3 here is CASSFQGEQYF. The CDR3 bases are TGCGCCAGCAGCTTTCAGGGCGAGCAGTACTTC.

The chain links TRBV5-1 to TRBJ1-1; D is uncertain. CDR3 length equals 12 residues. Germline CDR1 is SGHRS and CDR2 is YFSETQ. V lost 0 bases, J lost 6 bases, and 6 bases lay in between. The CDR3 is CASSLEGSEAFF. The CDR3 nucleotides are TGCGCCAGCAGCTTGGAAGGGTCTGAAGCTTTCTTT.

This clone was observed a handful of times. The sample contains more than one DNA sequence encoding this CDR3. V and J are TRBV7-9 and TRBJ2-7; D gene ambiguous. The CDR3 runs to 13 residues. V dropped 1 base and J dropped 0 bases, with 4 bases sitting between them. Germline CDR1 is SEHNR and CDR2 is FQNEAQ (reference sequence). The CDR3 region is CASSLDSSYEQYF. CDR3 coding DNA: TGTGCCAGCAGCTTAGACAGCTCCTACGAGCAGTACTTC.

In this sample, this clone turned up a few times. The CDR3 nucleotides read TGTGCCAGCAGGAGGGGATGGGACTATGGCTACACCTTC. Protein product: CASRRGWDYGYTF. The chain is built from TRBV7-2 and TRBJ1-2; D perhaps matches TRBD1 (5 bases). The CDR3 is 13 amino acids. Germline V CDR1 and CDR2: SGHTA, FQGNSA. V lost 6 bases, J lost 3 bases, and 11 bases lay in between. The full variable domain, with the rest looked up from reference TRBV7-2 and TRBJ1-2, is GAGVSQSPSNKVTEKGKDVELRCDPISGHTALYWYRQSLGQGLEFLIYFQGNSAPDKSGLPSDRFSAERTGGSVSTLTIQRTQQEDSAVYLCASRRGWDYGYTFGSGTRLTVV.

The gene calls are TRBV21-1 and TRBJ1-2; the table gives TRBD1 as D, unverified against the DNA. TRBV21-1 is described as a pseudogene. The length of the CDR3 is 13 residues. The CDR3 protein is CASSKGTKNGYTF. CDR3 coding DNA: TGTGCCAGCAGCAAAGGGACAAAAAATGGCTACACCTTC.